This TCR beta chain comes out of a study of shared clonotypes between healthy human individuals. Caucasian adults residing in Nashville, Tennessee made up all the donors. The CDR3 totals 16 residues. The V and J ends lost 0 bases and 0 bases respectively, with 9 bases between them. Germline loops: CDR1 GTSNPN, CDR2 SVGIG (reference sequence). Sequencing was performed with immunoSEQ multiplex PCR; in TCRdb, only in-frame clones are kept and a portion is missing. The table has hundreds of thousands of clones, 70% to 80% seen once; the top ten hold under 15%. As for this clone: Its antigen is not known. Other DNA variants within this sample encode the same CDR3.

Points from the study as a whole: It was only blood that was sampled, and tissue repertoires likely differ.

Input material: PBMCs. The rearrangement links TRBV30 to TRBJ2-6; D remains ambiguous. This clonotype was obtained from a woman between 40 and 50 years old in good health. Some clones in this sample may be carry-over from other donors' samples. CDR3 region: CAWSVGWTSGANVLTF. The DNA of the CDR3 is TGTGCCTGGAGTGTAGGGTGGACCTCTGGGGCCAACGTCCTGACTTTC.